The present entry profiles one TCR beta chain with its context. Its specificity is not known. Original data processing: With immunoSEQ giving junction-only sequences and no quality scores, filtering differed. TCRdb's table, derived via immunoSEQ multiplex PCR, lists solely in-frame clones and lacks some. That table is the source of V, J and clone size, and D and trimming were worked out from the DNA. The profile covers millions of clones, with approximately 94% appearing a single time and 0.11% to 0.15% taken by the ten largest. The sample is drawn from a study of shared clonotypes between healthy human individuals. Study outcomes and limitations: Clonotypes shared by all four donors outscored non-shared clonotypes in generation probability.

The CDR3 consists of 15 residues. The V and J ends lost 0 bases and 5 bases, in that order; junction bases with no gene match: 3. Germline CDR1 reads LGHNA; CDR2 reads YSLEER. CD4+ cells were split into CD45RA+ naive and CD45RA-negative memory subsets. The rearrangement joins TRBV4-3 to TRBJ1-4; 7 nucleotides align to TRBD1. The clonotype comes from a man aged 18 to 35 in good health. The sequencing sample was made of naive CD4+ T cells sorted from blood. Subset meaning: CD45RA+ positively selected. The CDR3 nucleotides read TGCGCCAGCAGCCAAGAAGGGGGACAGAATGAAAAACTGTTTTTT. It encodes CASSQEGGQNEKLFF.